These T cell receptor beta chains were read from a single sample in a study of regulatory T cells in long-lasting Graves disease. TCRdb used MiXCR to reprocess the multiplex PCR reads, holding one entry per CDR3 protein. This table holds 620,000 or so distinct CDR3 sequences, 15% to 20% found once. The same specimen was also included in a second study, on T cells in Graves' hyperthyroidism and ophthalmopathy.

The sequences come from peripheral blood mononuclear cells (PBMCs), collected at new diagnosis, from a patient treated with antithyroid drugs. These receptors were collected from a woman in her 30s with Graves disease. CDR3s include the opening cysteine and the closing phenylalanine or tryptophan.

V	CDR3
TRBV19	CASSQGLAAYEQYF
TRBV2	CASKTGSKQPQHF
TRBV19	CASSKTSGYNEQFF
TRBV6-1	CASSLGNDRDTEAFF
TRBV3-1	CASSQRNWPSSYEQYF
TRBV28	CASRRTGADTQYF
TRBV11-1	CASSLWAANTNTEAFF
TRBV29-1	CSVEMVGLAGVRAKNIQYF
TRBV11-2	CASSLDLAGAPEQYF
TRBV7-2	CASSLRVSASGPANTGELFF
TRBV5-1	CASSLRVSSYEQYF
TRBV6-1	CASSNGQGSSYEQYF
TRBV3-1	CASSQVEGGTGYTF
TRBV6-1	CASSELAGGPSTDTQYF
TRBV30	CACLGLSTEAFF
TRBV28	CASSLFGATSTDTQYF
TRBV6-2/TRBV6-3	CASSSRDRSTDTQYF
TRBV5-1	CASSSGQPPYEQYF
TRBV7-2	CASSSLGGSVSYEQYF
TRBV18	CASSPLGGDYNEQFF
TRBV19	CASCPGIYQPQHF
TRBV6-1	CASSMTGSAETQYF
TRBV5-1	CASSPGTGGFQGYTF
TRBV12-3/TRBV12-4	CASSLGGTAGELFF
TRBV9	CASSVFADPENEQFF
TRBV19	CASSTGLAERNREQFF
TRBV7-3	CASSHGTGYYGYTF
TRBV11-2	CASSLGAQREVLGQYF
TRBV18	CASSPTSPVVGYEQYF
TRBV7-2	CASSLEQGRTGYTF
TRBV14	CASSHGTGGLYEQYF
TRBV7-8	CASTMVGANTEAFF
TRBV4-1	CASSQVGLAGGPYEQYF
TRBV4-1	CASSPRSQMETQYF
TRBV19	CASSISEGAWVQPNQETQYF
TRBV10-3	CAISDPWGRSSGANVLTF
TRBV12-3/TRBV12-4	CASSPTGGGTEAFF
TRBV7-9	CASSRQQDDEQYF
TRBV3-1	CASSQPTAVGETQYF
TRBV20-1	CSATGADTQYF
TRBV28	CASSLGGAETQYF
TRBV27	CASSLSAPLGLVHEQYF
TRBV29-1	CSVGPQGIEAFF
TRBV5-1	CASSFEVQPLNTEAFF
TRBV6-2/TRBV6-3	CASSYYSGLWPQHF
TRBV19	CASSGALQRSEAFF
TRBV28	CASSTNQPQHF
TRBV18	CASSLYTPGQSLETQYF